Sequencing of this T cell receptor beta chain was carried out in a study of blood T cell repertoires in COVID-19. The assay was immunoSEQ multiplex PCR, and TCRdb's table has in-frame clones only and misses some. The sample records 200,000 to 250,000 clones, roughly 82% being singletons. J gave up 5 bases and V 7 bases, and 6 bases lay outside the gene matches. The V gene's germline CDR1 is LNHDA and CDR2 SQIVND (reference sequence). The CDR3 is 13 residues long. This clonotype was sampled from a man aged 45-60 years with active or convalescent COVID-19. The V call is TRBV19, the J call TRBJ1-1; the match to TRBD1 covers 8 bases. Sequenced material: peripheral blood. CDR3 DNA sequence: TGTGCCAGTACCCCAGGGGGCTTGACTGAAGCTTTCTTT. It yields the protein CASTPGGLTEAFF. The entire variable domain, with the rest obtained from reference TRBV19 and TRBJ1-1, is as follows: DGGITQSPKYLFRKEGQNVTLSCEQNLNHDAMYWYRQDPGQGLRLIYYSQIVNDFQKGDIAEGYSVSREKKESFPLTVTSAQKNPTAFYLCASTPGGLTEAFFGQGTRLTVV.